The rows below give T cell receptor beta chains drawn from one sample of a study of T cells in Graves' hyperthyroidism and ophthalmopathy. TCRdb ran MiXCR on the multiplex PCR reads and lists one entry per CDR3 protein. The data hold over 700,000 distinct CDR3 sequences, with 35% observed a single time. Sequences were obtained from blood. These receptors were obtained from a woman between 40 and 55 years old with Graves' hyperthyroidism. CDR3s include the opening cysteine and the closing phenylalanine or tryptophan. D genes are given only for firm matches. Clone size is not always given. Where it is, it says once, few, many or a class for expanded clones.

CDR3	DNA	size	D	V	J
CASQGSFSGNTIYF	TGTGCCAGCCAAGGATCCTTCTCTGGAAACACCATATATTTT	-	-	TRBV2	TRBJ1-3
CASSYRGDNVLTF	TGTGCCAGCAGCTATAGAGGGGACAACGTCCTGACTTTC	-	-	TRBV7-2	TRBJ2-6
CASRGTVGELFF	TGTGCCAGCAGGGGGACTGTGGGGGAGCTGTTTTTT	many	-	TRBV2	TRBJ2-2
CASSLNGQGLTGELFF	TGCGCCAGCAGCTTGAATGGACAGGGGCTAACCGGGGAGCTGTTTTTT	-	TRBD1	TRBV5-1	TRBJ2-2
CASSVETADYEQYF	TGTGCCAGCAGCGTCGAGACCGCGGATTACGAGCAGTACTTC	-	-	TRBV9	TRBJ2-7
CASKTGGYNSPLHF	TGTGCCAGCAAGACAGGGGGATATAATTCACCCCTCCACTTT	many	TRBD1	TRBV5-8	TRBJ1-6
CSVETDTIYF	TGCAGCGTTGAGACGGACACCATATATTTT	-	-	TRBV29-1	TRBJ1-3
CAISGQGYSYGYTF	TGTGCCATCAGTGGACAGGGGTACAGCTATGGCTACACCTTC	few	TRBD1	TRBV10-3	TRBJ1-2
CASSLIGGDTEAFF	TGTGCCAGCAGCTTAATCGGGGGGGACACTGAAGCTTTCTTT	few	-	TRBV7-2	TRBJ1-1
CASIGGGRSYEQYF	TGTGCCAGCATAGGCGGGGGCCGCTCCTACGAGCAGTACTTC	many	-	TRBV7-8	TRBJ2-7
CASSRWGQEGGYTF	TGCGCCAGCAGCCGATGGGGACAGGAGGGTGGCTACACCTTC	-	TRBD1	TRBV4-1	TRBJ1-2
CSVVVSDEQYF	TGCAGCGTTGTTGTCTCAGACGAGCAGTACTTC	-	-	TRBV29-1	TRBJ2-7
CASSRTELNYGYTF	TGTGCCAGCAGCCGAACCGAGCTTAACTATGGCTACACCTTC	-	-	TRBV9	TRBJ1-2
CASSLRGLGGTYEQYF	TGTGCCAGCAGCTTAAGGGGCCTAGGGGGGACCTACGAGCAGTACTTC	once	-	TRBV11-1	TRBJ2-7
CSARIPSTLGTEAFF	TGCAGTGCAAGGATACCCAGTACCTTGGGCACTGAAGCTTTCTTT	few	-	TRBV20-1	TRBJ1-1
CSARGRKNTEAFF	TGCAGTGCTAGGGGCAGGAAGAACACTGAAGCTTTCTTT	-	-	TRBV20-1	TRBJ1-1
CASSLLPSPGPGYEQYF	TGTGCCAGCAGCTTACTCCCCTCCCCCGGACCCGGGTACGAGCAGTACTTC	-	-	TRBV11-2	TRBJ2-7
CAISEGAVYGYTF	TGTGCCATCAGTGAGGGGGCAGTCTATGGCTACACCTTC	-	-	TRBV10-3	TRBJ1-2
CASSTRVPNSPLHF	TGTGCCAGCTCGACCAGGGTGCCGAATTCACCCCTCCACTTT	few	-	TRBV28	TRBJ1-6
CASSFGLPYEQYF	TGTGCCAGCAGTTTTGGGCTCCCCTACGAGCAGTACTTC	few	-	TRBV12-3/TRBV12-4	TRBJ2-7
CAISPAGQGTEAFF	TGTGCCATCAGCCCTGCCGGTCAGGGCACTGAAGCTTTCTTT	many	-	TRBV10-3	TRBJ1-1
CASSQDLQAANYGYTF	TGTGCCAGCAGCCAAGATCTTCAGGCTGCCAACTATGGCTACACCTTC	-	-	TRBV25-1	TRBJ1-2
CASRDVQETQYF	TGTGCCAGCCGGGACGTCCAAGAGACCCAGTACTTC	-	-	TRBV6-6	TRBJ2-5
CASSRVLMGNQPQHF	TGTGCCAGTTCAAGGGTCCTTATGGGGAATCAGCCCCAGCATTTT	many	-	TRBV19	TRBJ1-5
CASMRTGGHTEAFF	TGCGCCAGTATGAGGACAGGGGGCCATACTGAAGCTTTCTTT	-	TRBD1	TRBV4-3	TRBJ1-1
CAISEEGRAGGYTF	TGTGCCATCAGTGAGGAGGGCAGGGCAGGTGGCTACACCTTC	many	-	TRBV10-3	TRBJ1-2
CAISEARLNEKLFF	TGTGCCATCAGTGAGGCCAGGTTAAATGAAAAACTGTTTTTT	-	-	TRBV10-3	TRBJ1-4
CASSLNSAPAGNTIYF	TGCGCCAGCAGCTTAAACAGCGCCCCGGCGGGAAACACCATATATTTT	few	-	TRBV5-1	TRBJ1-3
CASSQDFQGPYYGYTF	TGTGCCAGCAGCCAAGATTTTCAGGGGCCGTACTATGGCTACACCTTC	many	-	TRBV14	TRBJ1-2
CASSIGRLSEAEAFF	TGTGCCAGTAGTATTGGCCGGCTCTCCGAGGCTGAAGCTTTCTTT	-	-	TRBV19	TRBJ1-1
CASSYSRGMNTEAFF	TGTGCCAGCAGTTACTCGCGGGGGATGAACACTGAAGCTTTCTTT	-	-	TRBV10-3	TRBJ1-1